These T cell receptor beta chains were read from a single sample in a study of T cell changes during pregnancy in multiple sclerosis. The protocol was immunoSEQ multiplex PCR, while the TCRdb copy is restricted to in-frame clones and leaves out a portion. Counted here are about 52,000 clones, approximately 92% occurring once; the ten biggest clones make up roughly 0.37%. The sample here was CD4+ T cells from peripheral blood mononuclear cells, taken before pregnancy. Every receptor here comes from a female donor with multiple sclerosis, enrolled in a pregnancy study. Each CDR3 is given with its conserved first and last residue. A D gene is named only where the DNA matches it firmly. Size values are once, few and many counts, or a class for expanded clones, and some rows have none.

size	V	D	J	DNA	CDR3
once	TRBV19	-	TRBJ1-3	TGTGCCAGTAGTACCAGGGCCGTCGGGGGAAACACCATATATTTT	CASSTRAVGGNTIYF
-	TRBV18	-	TRBJ1-1	TGTGCCAGCTCACCAAGGCAGGACACTGAAGCTTTCTTT	CASSPRQDTEAFF
-	TRBV5-4	TRBD1	TRBJ1-2	TGTGCCAGCAGCTTTGGGACAGGGGGCCGTGGCTACACCTTC	CASSFGTGGRGYTF
-	TRBV30	-	TRBJ2-1	TGTGCCTGGAGCCCGTTGGCGGATTACAATGAGCAGTTCTTC	CAWSPLADYNEQFF
-	TRBV7-2	-	TRBJ1-3	TGTGCCAGCAGCTTATCCGCGCTCCGCTCTGGAAACACCATATATTTT	CASSLSALRSGNTIYF
-	TRBV5-4	TRBD1	TRBJ2-2	TGTGCCAGCAGCCTACAGGGGGCTGACACCGGGGAGCTGTTTTTT	CASSLQGADTGELFF
-	TRBV5-4	-	TRBJ2-7	TGTGCCAGCAGCTTGCAACAGGTTCCCTACGAGCAGTACTTC	CASSLQQVPYEQYF
-	TRBV5-1	TRBD2	TRBJ2-7	TGCGCCAGCAGCTTCCTAGCGGGATCCTACGAGCAGTACTTC	CASSFLAGSYEQYF
-	TRBV10-1	TRBD1	TRBJ2-5	TGCGCCAGCAGTGAGTTGGTCGGGACAGGGGGCCAGGAGACCCAGTACTTC	CASSELVGTGGQETQYF
-	TRBV11-2	-	TRBJ2-1	TGTGCCAGCAGCCACCGAACGGCGGCTGAGCAGTTCTTC	CASSHRTAAEQFF
-	TRBV18	TRBD1	TRBJ1-2	TGTGCCAGCTCGGTGGACAGGGGGGAAGGCTACACCTTC	CASSVDRGEGYTF
-	TRBV7-9	-	TRBJ1-2	TGTGCCAGCAGCTTAGACGAGGGTCGAAACTATGGCTACACCTTC	CASSLDEGRNYGYTF
-	TRBV2	-	TRBJ2-1	TGTGCCAGCAGAAGGACTGGTTTCTCCTACAATGAGCAGTTCTTC	CASRRTGFSYNEQFF
-	TRBV19	TRBD2	TRBJ2-7	TGTGCCAGTTCGGGACTAGCGGGAGGTGTCGGGAACGAGCAGTACTTC	CASSGLAGGVGNEQYF
-	TRBV5-1	-	TRBJ2-5	TGCGCCAGCAGTGTTTTTAGCGGATACCCGGGAGAGACCCAGTACTTC	CASSVFSGYPGETQYF
-	TRBV11-3	TRBD1	TRBJ2-3	TGTGCCAGCAGCCCAAATACAGGGGTGGATACGCAGTATTTT	CASSPNTGVDTQYF
-	TRBV6-5	-	TRBJ1-1	TGTGCCAGCAGTTACTCCGGCGGAGCTGAAGCTTTCTTT	CASSYSGGAEAFF
many	TRBV5-6	-	TRBJ2-7	TGTGCCAGCAGCTTACAGGGGAGGTACGAGCAGTACTTC	CASSLQGRYEQYF
-	TRBV12-5	-	TRBJ2-7	TGTGCTAGTGGCCTCCAGGGTGACAGGAACTTC	CASGLQGDRNF
-	TRBV4-1	-	TRBJ1-2	TGCGCCAGCAGCCAAATTTTGAGGCAGGGCTACACCTTC	CASSQILRQGYTF
-	TRBV7-8	-	TRBJ2-2	TGTGCCAGCAGTACGACAGCTCTTAACACCGGGGAGCTGTTTTTT	CASSTTALNTGELFF
-	TRBV28	-	TRBJ2-6	TGTGCCAGCACCCCTGTCCCACGACACCGGGACATTAGCTCTGGGGCCAACGTCCTGACTTTC	CASTPVPRHRDISSGANVLTF
-	TRBV4-2	TRBD2	TRBJ2-7	TGTGCCAGCAGCCCGGGGAGCGGGAGAGACGAGCAGTACTTC	CASSPGSGRDEQYF
-	TRBV4-3	TRBD2	TRBJ2-1	TGCGCCAGCAGCCAAGATTTAGGGCTAGCGGGAGATATCTCCTACAATGAGCAGTTCTTC	CASSQDLGLAGDISYNEQFF
-	TRBV19	-	TRBJ1-3	TGTGCCAGTAGTTCATTCGGGAACACCATATATTTT	CASSSFGNTIYF
-	TRBV30	-	TRBJ1-4	TGTGCCTGGAGTGTACGCGGGACTGCAACTAATGAAAAACTGTTTTTT	CAWSVRGTATNEKLFF
-	TRBV10-3	TRBD2	TRBJ2-7	TGTGCCATCAGCGGCCGAGATCCGGGACTAGCGGGAGGACAGCAGTACTTC	CAISGRDPGLAGGQQYF
-	TRBV27	-	TRBJ2-5	TGTGCCAGCAGTTTATGGGCAGGCCATGCCCAAGAGACCCAGTACTTC	CASSLWAGHAQETQYF
-	TRBV6-1	-	TRBJ2-5	TGTGCCAGCAGTGAAGAACTAGGTATGGGAGTTCGACCCGGGAGAGAGACCCAGTACTTC	CASSEELGMGVRPGRETQYF
-	TRBV7-8	-	TRBJ2-5	TGTGCCAGCATCGGAGGTGGGCGCGAGGAGACCCAGTACTTC	CASIGGGREETQYF
-	TRBV5-4	TRBD1	TRBJ2-5	TGTGCCAGCAGCCGAGAGAGGACAGGGCAGGAGACCCAGTACTTC	CASSRERTGQETQYF
few	TRBV6-5	-	TRBJ1-2	TGTGCCAGCAGAAGCGGCCTTTATGGCTACACCTTC	CASRSGLYGYTF
-	TRBV6-6	TRBD1	TRBJ2-7	TGTGCCAGCACCCCAAGACAGGGGGCGTCTTACGAGCAGTACTTC	CASTPRQGASYEQYF
-	TRBV7-8	-	TRBJ2-7	TGTGCCAGCAGCTCAACGCCCGGGGAGGAGCAGTACTTC	CASSSTPGEEQYF
-	TRBV2	-	TRBJ1-1	TGTGCCAGCAGCCCTACAGGACTAAAAGCTTTCTTT	CASSPTGLKAFF
-	TRBV25-1	-	TRBJ2-1	TGTGCCAGCAGTGAAAGGCTAGCTGTCGGTGAGCAGTTCTTC	CASSERLAVGEQFF
-	TRBV4-1	TRBD1	TRBJ1-2	TGCGCCAGCAGCCCCGGACAGGGAGGGGGCTATGGCTACACCTTC	CASSPGQGGGYGYTF
once	TRBV13	-	TRBJ1-2	TGTGCCAGCAGCTTAGACAGGAACTATGGCTACACCTTC	CASSLDRNYGYTF
once	TRBV27	TRBD2	TRBJ2-7	TGTGCCAGCAGTTTACGGCGGGAGGCCACTTACGAGCAGTACTTC	CASSLRREATYEQYF
-	TRBV10-3	TRBD1	TRBJ2-7	TGTGCCATCAGTGTGAGGGGGCTGGTCTCCTACGAGCAGTACTTC	CAISVRGLVSYEQYF
-	TRBV7-2	TRBD2	TRBJ2-2	TGTGCCAGCACCCTTGGTACGGGAGGGGGCACCGGGGAGCTGTTTTTT	CASTLGTGGGTGELFF
-	TRBV28	-	TRBJ2-2	TGTGCCAGCAGAAAGACAGCCGGGGAGCTGTTTTTT	CASRKTAGELFF
-	TRBV5-5	-	TRBJ1-3	TGTGCCAGCAGCACTCGGGATTACTCTGGAAACACCATATATTTT	CASSTRDYSGNTIYF
-	TRBV6-5	-	TRBJ2-3	TGTGCCAGCAGTTACGATTACAGGGCCTCAGGGGATACGCAGTATTTT	CASSYDYRASGDTQYF